Each of the 17 T cell receptor beta chains below was sequenced from the same sample in a study of shared clonotypes between healthy human individuals. This table comes from immunoSEQ multiplex PCR, and its TCRdb copy is limited to in-frame clones, with some not included. This table holds a few million clones, approximately 96% found once. Material: naive CD4+ T cells sorted from blood. Subset given: CD45RA+ positively selected. Receptors were obtained from a young man in good health.

The chain has TRBV25-1 and TRBJ1-4; 7 positions agree with TRBD1. Looked up from germline, CDR1 is MGHDK and CDR2 is SYGVNS. Trimming took 4 bases from V and 2 from J; bases not matched to a gene: 4. The CDR3 totals 15 residues. This CDR3 is CASSVDRVTNEKLFF. The CDR3 DNA reads TGTGCCAGCAGTGTAGACAGGGTTACTAATGAAAAACTGTTTTTT.

As regards this clone: Other DNA sequences in this specimen translate into the identical CDR3. The rearrangement joins TRBV5-1 to TRBJ2-7, with TRBD1 matching over 7 bases. CDR1 is SGHRS, CDR2 YFSETQ, per germline. V lost 3 bases, J lost 3 bases, and 6 bases stayed unmatched. CDR3 length: 14 residues. This CDR3 reads CASSSDRASYEQYF. CDR3 nucleotides: TGCGCCAGCAGCTCAGACAGGGCTAGCTACGAGCAGTACTTC.

The rearrangement joins TRBV5-4 to TRBJ2-2; possibly TRBD2 for D (7 bases). The V gene's germline CDR1 is SGHNT and CDR2 YYREEE (reference sequence). Trimming took 3 bases from V and 4 from J, leaving 16 bases between them. This CDR3 is 16 amino acids long. CDR3 protein: CASSSAVGGPTGELFF. The DNA for the CDR3 is TGTGCCAGCAGCTCCGCGGTGGGGGGGCCCACCGGGGAGCTGTTTTTT.

To note about this clone: Other DNA sequences in this specimen translate into the identical CDR3. The rearrangement uses TRBV5-6 and TRBJ2-7, with D possibly matching TRBD1 (6 bases). V was pared by 3 bases and J by 0 bases, with 7 bases between. The CDR3 consists of 13 residues. The germline V gene encodes CDR1 SGHDT and CDR2 YYEEEE. CDR3 protein: CASSSDSSYEQYF. The CDR3 nucleotides read TGTGCCAGCAGCTCGGACAGCTCCTACGAGCAGTACTTC.

CDR3 sequence (DNA): TGTGCCAGCTCAAACCGAAGGGATAGTAGCAATCAGCCCCAGCATTTT. Amino acids: CASSNRRDSSNQPQHF. J is TRBJ1-5 and V is TRBV18; no reliable D call. The CDR3 loop spans 16 amino acids. Looked up from germline, CDR1 is KGHSH and CDR2 is LQKENI. The V and J ends lost 5 bases and 0 bases respectively, with 14 bases between them.

V gene TRBV2 combines with J gene TRBJ2-2; D call uncertain. Trimming left V 1 base short and J 5 bases short, with 8 bases between. In germline, CDR1 is SNHLY, CDR2 FYNNEI. The CDR3 covers 14 residues. CDR3 residues: CASSEELGTGELFF. The CDR3 DNA reads as TGTGCCAGCAGTGAAGAGCTGGGAACCGGGGAGCTGTTTTTT.

This clone has just one count. The chain joins TRBV9 to TRBJ2-2; perhaps TRBD2 as D (6 bases). The CDR3 has 14 amino acids. From germline, CDR1 is SGDLS and CDR2 YYNGEE. V lost 2 bases and J lost 6, with 11 bases in between. The CDR3 nucleotides are TGTGCCAGCAGCGTGGGGACTGCGTCCGGGGAGCTGTTTTTT. Translated: CASSVGTASGELFF.

The rearrangement uses TRBV6-5 and TRBJ1-2, with TRBD1 matching over 9 bases. The trim removed 8 bases at V and 4 bases at J, leaving 5 bases unmatched. Germline V gene lookup returns CDR1 MNHEY and CDR2 SVGAGI. The CDR3 runs to 13 residues. For the CDR3, the DNA is TGTGCCAGCCTTGGACAGGGGACCTATGGCTACACCTTC. It codes for CASLGQGTYGYTF.

On this clone: Other DNA sequences in this sample translate to the same CDR3. This sequence joins TRBV2 and TRBJ1-5; tentative D call: TRBD1 (5 bases). Trimming took 2 bases from V and 7 from J, leaving 9 bases between them. Germline V gives CDR1 SNHLY, CDR2 FYNNEI. This CDR3 region has 13 residues. CDR3 sequence: CASSEQGGQPQHF. The CDR3 DNA reads as TGTGCCAGCAGTGAACAGGGAGGGCAGCCCCAGCATTTT.

The chain uses TRBV2 and TRBJ1-4; no definite D call. The ends were cut back, 3 bases at V and 3 bases at J, with 8 bases in the middle. Germline CDR1 SNHLY, CDR2 FYNNEI. The CDR3 runs to 14 residues. CDR3 region: CASSDPMPNEKLFF. In nucleotides, the CDR3 is TGTGCCAGCAGTGATCCCATGCCTAATGAAAAACTGTTTTTT. The full variable domain, completed using reference TRBV2 and TRBJ1-4, is EPEVTQTPSHQVTQMGQEVILRCVPISNHLYFYWYRQILGQKVEFLVSFYNNEISEKSEIFDDQFSVERPDGSNFTLKIRSTKLEDSAMYFCASSDPMPNEKLFFGSGTQLSVL.

This chain uses TRBV10-2 with TRBJ2-7; 9 nucleotides match TRBD2. This CDR3 spans 15 amino acids. Germline CDR1 is WSHSY and CDR2 is SAAADI. Unmatched junction bases numbered 10, after V lost 6 bases and J lost 4 bases. The chain's CDR3 is CASSDPGLASYEQYF. The DNA of the CDR3 is TGCGCCAGCAGCGATCCGGGACTAGCCTCATACGAGCAGTACTTC.

The V call is TRBV30, the J call TRBJ2-1; the D is unclear. Trimming pared 3 bases from V and 8 bases from J, leaving 8 bases between. The CDR3 has 11 residues. Germline CDR1 reads GTSNPN; CDR2 reads SVGIG (reference sequence). CDR3 in amino acids: CAWRGNDEQFF. The CDR3 DNA follows: TGTGCCTGGAGGGGTAACGATGAGCAGTTCTTC.

CDR3 in amino acids: CASSPPGAWNEQFF. CDR3 DNA sequence: TGTGCCAGCAGCCCCCCGGGGGCGTGGAATGAGCAGTTCTTC. The genes are TRBV7-2 and TRBJ2-1; D tentatively fits TRBD1 or TRBD2 (6 bases each). Germline CDR1 SGHTA, CDR2 FQGNSA. CDR3 length equals 14 residues. V lost 5 bases and J lost 7, with 15 bases in between.

The chain carries TRBV10-1 and TRBJ2-7; D remains ambiguous. CDR1 is WNHNN and CDR2 is SYGVQD in the germline V gene (reference sequence). The CDR3 extends over 13 amino acids. V lost 3 bases and J 3 bases, leaving 9 bases between the germline ends. The CDR3 here is CASSEGIDYEQYF. CDR3 coding DNA: TGCGCCAGCAGTGAAGGAATAGACTACGAGCAGTACTTC.

The chain combines TRBV5-1 with TRBJ2-3; a possible D gene is TRBD2 (5 bases). V was clipped by 0 bases and J by 2 bases, with 7 bases between them. Looked up from germline, CDR1 is SGHRS and CDR2 is YFSETQ. There are 14 residues in the CDR3. The CDR3 coding sequence is TGCGCCAGCAGCTTGGGGGAGACCACAGATACGCAGTATTTT. The encoded protein is CASSLGETTDTQYF.

The chain combines TRBV10-3 with TRBJ2-5, with TRBD1 matching over 10 bases. With 0 bases clipped from V and 1 base from J, the junction kept 5 bases outside the gene matches. CDR1 is ENHRY, CDR2 SYGVKD, per germline. The CDR3 totals 17 residues. For the CDR3, the DNA is TGTGCCATCAGTGAGTCCTCCGGGACAGGGGTCCAAGAGACCCAGTACTTC. Protein product: CAISESSGTGVQETQYF.

This rearrangement joins TRBV4-3 to TRBJ1-2; tentative D call: TRBD1 (5 bases). Germline loops: CDR1 LGHNA, CDR2 YSLEER. The CDR3 runs to 17 residues. Trimming stripped 0 bases from V and 4 bases from J, with 18 bases between. The CDR3 nucleotides are TGCGCCAGCAGCCAAGATCTTCCAGGGTCTCCCTCCTATGGCTACACCTTC. It specifies CASSQDLPGSPSYGYTF.